This T cell receptor beta chain was identified during a study of shared clonotypes between healthy human individuals. The germline V and J ends were trimmed by 5 bases and 2 bases, with 8 bases remaining between them. In germline, CDR1 is SGHRS, CDR2 YFSETQ. This CDR3 contains 12 residues. Execution of the assay was at deep level. This table comes from immunoSEQ multiplex PCR, and its TCRdb copy is limited to in-frame clones, with some not included. The sample carries around 1.1 million clones, around 78% recorded once. HIV-negative, healthy adults without recent acute infections or vaccinations were the donors.

Sequencing was performed on memory CD4+ T cells from PBMCs. As for subset: CD45RA-negative fraction. The receptor comes from a man aged 18 to 29 in good health. Some clones in this sample may be carry-over from other donors' samples. The rearrangement uses TRBV5-1 and TRBJ2-7; D unresolved. In DNA, the CDR3 is TGCGCCAGCAGGGTCTCTACCTACGAGCAGTACTTC. Protein product: CASRVSTYEQYF. The entire variable domain, with the rest obtained from reference TRBV5-1 and TRBJ2-7, is as follows: KAGVTQTPRYLIKTRGQQVTLSCSPISGHRSVSWYQQTPGQGLQFLFEYFSETQRNKGNFPGRFSGRQFSNSRSEMNVSTLELGDSALYLCASRVSTYEQYFGPGTRLTVT.